One sample yielded the 11 T cell receptor beta chains listed below, sequenced in a study of blood T cell repertoires in COVID-19. Some clones are missing from TCRdb's copy, which holds only in-frame ones; the method was immunoSEQ multiplex PCR. The sample consists of 130,000 or so clones, roughly 91% of them appearing once. The sequencing sample was made of peripheral blood. These receptors were obtained from a man between 50 and 59 years old with active or convalescent COVID-19.

The chain couples TRBV10-3 to TRBJ2-1, with TRBD2 identical over 9 bases. Germline V gene data show CDR1 as ENHRY and CDR2 as SYGVKD. V shed 2 bases, J shed 10 bases, and the junction held 3 bases outside the gene matches. The CDR3 has 13 amino acids. The chain's CDR3 is CAISELAGKEQFF. The CDR3 bases are TGTGCCATCAGTGAGCTAGCGGGGAAAGAGCAGTTCTTC.

This sequence joins TRBV9 and TRBJ2-2, with TRBD1 identical over 7 bases. There are 15 residues in the CDR3. The V gene's germline CDR1 is SGDLS and CDR2 YYNGEE. The V segment lost 1 base and the J segment 5 bases; nucleotides outside the gene matches: 5. CDR3 nucleotide sequence: TGTGCCAGCAGCGTACACAGGGGTTCGACCGGGGAGCTGTTTTTT. The encoded protein is CASSVHRGSTGELFF. The variable domain in full, completed from reference TRBV9 and TRBJ2-2, reads DSGVTQTPKHLITATGQRVTLRCSPRSGDLSVYWYQQSLDQGLQFLIQYYNGEERAKGNILERFSAQQFPDLHSELNLSSLELGDSALYFCASSVHRGSTGELFFGEGSRLTVL.

The chain has TRBV5-6 and TRBJ2-3, with TRBD2 matching 8 bases. The CDR3 extends over 16 amino acids. V trimming: 3 bases; J trimming: 2 bases; junction bases outside the gene matches: 8. The germline V gene has CDR1 SGHDT and CDR2 YYEEEE. CDR3 nucleotide sequence: TGTGCCAGCAGCTCCGTGACTAGCGCCTACACAGATACGCAGTATTTT. Amino acids: CASSSVTSAYTDTQYF.

V usage is TRBV30 and J usage is TRBJ2-7; TRBD2 aligns across 8 bases. The CDR3 consists of 16 residues. With V trimmed by 2 bases and J by 4 bases, 13 bases remained unmatched. Germline V gene lookup returns CDR1 GTSNPN and CDR2 SVGIG (reference sequence). The DNA of the CDR3 is TGTGCCTGGAGTCCTTACTCTAGCGGGTTCGGTTACGAGCAGTACTTC. Its protein is CAWSPYSSGFGYEQYF.

V usage is TRBV23-1 and J usage is TRBJ2-7; D may be TRBD2 (6 bases). TRBV23-1 carries the ORF label, with uncertain function. The length of the CDR3 is 14 residues. V lost 3 bases and J 7 bases, leaving 16 bases between the germline ends. The CDR3: CASSHLLAGKEQYF. CDR3 coding DNA: TGCGCCAGCAGTCACCTGCTTGCGGGGAAAGAGCAGTACTTC.

This chain links TRBV5-1 with TRBJ1-1; 8 nucleotides line up with TRBD1. After removal of 4 bases from V and 4 bases from J, the junction contained 6 bases not matched to a gene. CDR1 and CDR2 from the germline V gene are SGHRS and YFSETQ. This CDR3 contains 14 residues. CDR3 amino acids: CASSEGQGSTEAFF. CDR3 bases: TGCGCCAGCAGCGAAGGACAGGGTTCCACTGAAGCTTTCTTT.

This chain uses TRBV19 with TRBJ1-2; tentative D call: TRBD1 (5 bases). This CDR3 is 14 amino acids long. The V end lost 1 base, the J end lost 6 bases, and 12 bases lay between the germline ends. CDR1 is LNHDA and CDR2 is SQIVND in the germline V gene (reference sequence). This chain's CDR3 is CASSIGQGGHGYTF. The DNA of the CDR3 is TGTGCCAGTAGTATAGGCCAGGGCGGACATGGCTACACCTTC. The entire variable domain, with the rest obtained from reference TRBV19 and TRBJ1-2, is as follows: DGGITQSPKYLFRKEGQNVTLSCEQNLNHDAMYWYRQDPGQGLRLIYYSQIVNDFQKGDIAEGYSVSREKKESFPLTVTSAQKNPTAFYLCASSIGQGGHGYTFGSGTRLTVV.

The chain carries TRBV5-4 and TRBJ2-6; 8 bases are shared with TRBD1. This CDR3 has 19 residues. Trimming took 3 bases from V and 1 from J; bases not matched to a gene: 12. The germline gives CDR1 SGHNT, CDR2 YYREEE (reference sequence). CDR3: CASSSNWGTGPSGANVLTF. The CDR3 bases are TGTGCCAGCAGCTCTAATTGGGGGACAGGCCCGTCTGGGGCCAACGTCCTGACTTTC.

The chain employs TRBV11-3 and TRBJ2-7; 11 nucleotides match TRBD1. The CDR3 consists of 16 residues. Per the germline V gene, CDR1 is SGHNT and CDR2 is YENEEA. The ends lost 3 bases at V and 4 bases at J; junction bases unmatched: 8. The CDR3 protein is CASSFVVGQGGYEQYF. The CDR3 DNA reads as TGTGCCAGCAGCTTTGTAGTGGGACAGGGGGGTTACGAGCAGTACTTC.

The gene calls are TRBV7-9 and TRBJ2-7, with 8 bases lining up with TRBD1. The germline V gene encodes CDR1 SEHNR and CDR2 FQNEAQ (reference sequence). The CDR3 totals 14 residues. V dropped 5 bases and J dropped 3; count of bases not matched to a gene: 6. CDR3 sequence (DNA): TGTGCCAGCAGCCCCCGGACAGGGAACTACGAGCAGTACTTC. It codes for CASSPRTGNYEQYF.

The chain recombines TRBV4-2 with TRBJ1-3, with D unresolved. Looked up from germline, CDR1 is LGHNA and CDR2 is YNFKEQ. CDR3 length: 17 amino acids. V was clipped by 1 base and J by 0 bases, with 13 bases between them. The CDR3 coding sequence is TGTGCCAGCAGCCAAGCTCTCAGGATAGACTCTGGAAACACCATATATTTT. Translation: CASSQALRIDSGNTIYF.